The 6 T cell receptor beta chains below all came from one sample that was sequenced in a study of T cell repertoires in cytomegalovirus infection (dated by TCRdb to the late 2010s). The listed sequencing device is Illumina HiSeq 1500. TCRdb redid the processing of the public reads, applying fastp at Q25 and MiXCR, and retained in-frame beta chains. One record per CDR3 amino acid sequence lists the most common genes and DNA. For this sample there are some 250,000 distinct CDR3 sequences; approximately 9.2% appear just once. Roughly 16% of the sample is in the top ten clones. Sequences were obtained from PBMCs. All receptors derive from a human donor in good health (CMV status not recorded). Some clones in this sample may be carry-over from other donors' samples.

This clonotype appeared many times. The V gene is TRBV7-8, the J gene TRBJ2-1; D is possibly TRBD1 (6 bases). The CDR3 length is 19 residues. Trimming removed 5 bases from V and 0 bases from J, with 23 bases in between. The V gene's germline CDR1 is SGHVS and CDR2 FQNEAQ. The CDR3 reads CASSLTPTQGASSYNEQFF. CDR3 bases: TGTGCCAGCAGCCTCACACCGACACAGGGCGCTAGCTCCTACAATGAGCAGTTCTTC.

This clonotype has only a few counts. This chain joins TRBV7-8 and TRBJ1-1; 7 nucleotides line up with TRBD1. V trimming: 2 bases; J trimming: 2 bases; junction bases outside the gene matches: 8. The CDR3 is made up of 16 amino acids. Germline CDR1 SGHVS, CDR2 FQNEAQ. CDR3 residues: CASSLLGGTANTEAFF. In DNA, the CDR3 is TGTGCCAGCAGCTTACTGGGAGGGACAGCTAACACTGAAGCTTTCTTT.

This clonotype occurred many times. The chain carries TRBV7-9 and TRBJ1-1, with a possible D match to TRBD1 (6 bases). Germline V CDR1 and CDR2: SEHNR, FQNEAQ (reference sequence). The germline V and J ends were trimmed by 5 bases and 0 bases, with 13 bases remaining between them. CDR3 size: 15 residues. CDR3 nucleotide sequence: TGTGCCAGCAGCCCGGGACATACGATGAACACTGAAGCTTTCTTT. Translation: CASSPGHTMNTEAFF.

This clonotype has more than one count but fewer than ten. The chain combines TRBV28 with TRBJ2-5; D gene uncertain. Germline lookup yields CDR1 MDHEN and CDR2 SYDVKM. CDR3 size: 12 residues. Trimming left V 1 base short and J 5 bases short, with 5 bases between. CDR3 in amino acids: CASSLFGETQYF. CDR3 nucleotides: TGTGCCAGCAGTTTATTCGGGGAGACCCAGTACTTC.

This clonotype has only a few counts. This chain uses TRBV10-3 with TRBJ2-7; no clear D gene. The CDR3 covers 13 residues. Trimming left V 8 bases short and J 1 base short, with 12 bases between. Germline V gene data show CDR1 as ENHRY and CDR2 as SYGVKD. The CDR3 bases are TGTGCCATCGGATCGGCCCGTTCCTACGAGCAGTACTTC. As protein: CAIGSARSYEQYF.

Many counts were recorded for this clonotype. This chain links TRBV7-2 with TRBJ1-1; 8 nucleotides agree with TRBD1. The CDR3 loop spans 15 amino acids. V dropped 1 base and J dropped 7; count of bases not matched to a gene: 8. Germline V lookup: CDR1 SGHTA, CDR2 FQGNSA. This CDR3 reads CASSLEAGGANEAFF. The CDR3 region has the DNA TGTGCCAGCAGCTTAGAAGCAGGGGGCGCAAATGAAGCTTTCTTT.